The rows below give T cell receptor beta chains drawn from one sample of a study of blood T cells in healthy people across ages. MiXCR was run by TCRdb on the 5' RACE reads, yielding one entry per CDR3 protein. This sample has about a million distinct CDR3 sequences; about 51% occur once, and the top ten carry 20% to 25%. Material for sequencing was blood. The receptors come from a woman aged 55-70 years in good health. Both conserved end residues are part of each CDR3. The D gene is left open where the match is weak. Size values are once, few and many counts, or a class for expanded clones, and some rows have none.

abundance | d_gene | j_gene | v_gene | CDR3aa | CDR3nt
once | NA | TRBJ2-7 | TRBV2 | CASSQGPVVSYEQYF | TGTGCCAGCAGTCAGGGTCCCGTCGTCTCCTACGAGCAGTACTTC
few | TRBD2 | TRBJ2-3 | TRBV7-2 | CASSLSGRDEDTQYF | TGTGCCAGCAGCCTTAGCGGGAGGGACGAAGATACGCAGTATTTT
NA | NA | TRBJ1-1 | TRBV19 | CASELGRGMNTEAFF | TGTGCCAGTGAGCTCGGCCGGGGGATGAACACTGAAGCTTTCTTT
NA | NA | TRBJ2-3 | TRBV4-2 | CASSPGGATDTQYF | TGTGCCAGCAGCCCCGGGGGAGCTACAGATACGCAGTATTTT
NA | TRBD2 | TRBJ2-7 | TRBV7-9 | CASSCSGMVYCEQYF | TGTGCCAGCAGCTGTAGCGGGATGGTGTACTGCGAGCAGTACTTC
NA | TRBD2 | TRBJ2-7 | TRBV4-3 | CASSQEGIAGYYEQYF | TGCGCCAGCAGCCAGGAGGGCATAGCGGGGTACTACGAGCAGTACTTC
few | TRBD2 | TRBJ2-3 | TRBV20-1 | CSARDGGSEVTQYF | TGCAGTGCTAGAGACGGCGGGAGTGAGGTTACGCAGTATTTT
NA | TRBD1 | TRBJ2-5 | TRBV28 | CASSPGTGPLEQYF | TGTGCCAGCAGCCCCGGGACAGGGCCGTTAGAGCAGTACTTC
NA | TRBD2 | TRBJ2-1 | TRBV7-2 | CASSSTSGRGYNEQFF | TGTGCCAGCAGCTCCACTAGCGGGAGGGGGTACAATGAGCAGTTCTTC
NA | NA | TRBJ2-1 | TRBV4-2 | CASSQGGLGDEQFF | TGTGCCAGCAGCCAAGGGGGGCTTGGGGATGAGCAGTTCTTC
few | NA | TRBJ1-1 | TRBV7-2 | CASSFDIDTEAFF | TGTGCCAGCAGCTTCGACATCGACACTGAAGCTTTCTTT
NA | NA | TRBJ2-7 | TRBV3-1 | CASSQRREQYF | TGTGCCAGCAGCCAACGGAGGGAGCAGTACTTC
NA | NA | TRBJ2-1 | TRBV5-1 | CASSLAVDNEQFF | TGCGCCAGCAGCTTGGCCGTGGACAATGAGCAGTTCTTC
NA | NA | TRBJ2-3 | TRBV13 | CASSMDLGRSTDTQYF | TGTGCCAGCAGTATGGACCTGGGCAGAAGCACAGATACGCAGTATTTT
NA | NA | TRBJ2-3 | TRBV12-3/TRBV12-4 | CASSLDAPTDTQYF | TGTGCCAGCAGTTTAGATGCGCCCACAGATACGCAGTATTTT
NA | TRBD2 | TRBJ2-5 | TRBV6-2/TRBV6-3 | CASSYRDYRATQYF | TGTGCCAGCAGTTATAGGGACTACCGGGCGACCCAGTACTTC
once | NA | TRBJ2-5 | TRBV21-1 | CASSKVGTGQKYF | TGTGCCAGCAGCAAAGTTGGTACGGGACAGAAGTACTTC
NA | TRBD1 | TRBJ2-7 | TRBV2 | CASSVGQGQYF | TGTGCCAGCAGTGTGGGACAGGGGCAGTACTTC
NA | TRBD1 | TRBJ2-1 | TRBV28 | CASGQALLSSYNEQFF | TGTGCCTCGGGACAGGCGCTACTGAGCTCCTACAATGAGCAGTTCTTC
NA | NA | TRBJ1-4 | TRBV20-1 | CSASRTPEKLFF | TGCAGTGCTAGCAGAACTCCTGAAAAACTGTTTTTT
NA | TRBD2 | TRBJ2-3 | TRBV2 | CASSGGLWAGDTQYF | TGTGCCAGCAGTGGGGGACTATGGGCGGGAGATACGCAGTATTTT
NA | TRBD1 | TRBJ2-3 | TRBV5-1 | CASSLSGQGRNTQYF | TGCGCCAGCAGCTTGTCGGGACAGGGAAGGAATACGCAGTATTTT
few | NA | TRBJ1-4 | TRBV20-1 | CSARDRGPVTNEKLFF | TGCAGTGCTAGAGATCGAGGGCCTGTTACTAATGAAAAACTGTTTTTT
NA | NA | TRBJ1-5 | TRBV24-1 | CATSAGTAYQPQHF | TGTGCCACCAGCGCCGGGACGGCTTATCAGCCCCAGCATTTT
NA | TRBD2 | TRBJ2-5 | TRBV11-2 | CASSLGASGMVGGETQYF | TGTGCCAGCAGCTTGGGGGCTAGCGGGATGGTCGGCGGAGAGACCCAGTACTTC
NA | TRBD2 | TRBJ2-2 | TRBV24-1 | CATSDLGLAGGSGELFF | TGTGCCACCAGTGATTTGGGGCTAGCGGGAGGATCGGGGGAGCTGTTTTTT
few | NA | TRBJ2-7 | TRBV20-1 | CSASGTTSGEFGEQYF | TGCAGTGCTAGTGGGACAACCTCTGGGGAGTTCGGCGAGCAGTACTTC
NA | TRBD2 | TRBJ2-1 | TRBV4-1 | CASSAIPTGGARNEQFF | TGCGCCAGCAGCGCAATTCCGACGGGAGGGGCGAGGAATGAGCAGTTCTTC
NA | NA | TRBJ2-7 | TRBV4-2 | CASSQSGRWREEQYF | TGTGCCAGCAGCCAGAGCGGTAGGTGGCGGGAAGAGCAGTACTTC
many | NA | TRBJ2-6 | TRBV6-5 | CASSPSPSGANVLTF | TGTGCCAGCAGTCCCTCGCCATCTGGGGCCAACGTCCTGACTTTC
NA | NA | TRBJ2-1 | TRBV7-2 | CASSSGGPMPHEQFF | TGTGCCAGCAGCTCAGGAGGGCCGATGCCCCATGAGCAGTTCTTC
few | NA | TRBJ1-5 | TRBV28 | CASSPGNSNQPQHF | TGTGCCAGCAGTCCCGGGAATAGCAATCAGCCCCAGCATTTT
once | TRBD1 | TRBJ1-6 | TRBV12-3/TRBV12-4 | CASRRGLRWNSPPHF | TGTGCCAGCCGGAGGGGGCTACGCTGGAATTCACCCCCCCACTTT
once | TRBD2 | TRBJ2-1 | TRBV4-2 | CASSLLLPGLGYSEQFF | TGTGCCAGCAGCCTCCTTCTCCCGGGACTAGGATACAGTGAGCAGTTCTTC
once | NA | TRBJ1-6 | TRBV11-2 | CASSPHIRTANSPLHF | TGTGCCAGCAGCCCCCATATCCGGACAGCCAATTCACCCCTCCACTTT
NA | NA | TRBJ2-3 | TRBV24-1 | CATYSSDTDTQYF | TGTGCCACCTACAGCTCCGACACAGATACGCAGTATTTT
NA | TRBD1 | TRBJ1-5 | TRBV30 | CAWSPPGQVWQPQHF | TGTGCCTGGAGTCCTCCGGGACAGGTCTGGCAGCCCCAGCATTTT
NA | NA | TRBJ2-2 | TRBV20-1 | CSARDRVAVGGGTGELFF | TGCAGTGCTAGAGATCGAGTGGCTGTTGGGGGCGGTACCGGGGAGCTGTTTTTT
NA | TRBD2 | TRBJ2-1 | TRBV3-1 | CASSSRRGEEQFF | TGTGCCAGCAGCTCCCGCCGGGGGGAGGAGCAGTTCTTC
NA | TRBD2 | TRBJ2-1 | TRBV29-1 | CSVSLAGVGNGQFF | TGCAGCGTTAGCCTAGCGGGAGTTGGGAATGGGCAGTTCTTC
NA | NA | TRBJ1-5 | TRBV2 | CASSLTLDSSNQPQHF | TGTGCCAGCAGTCTAACGCTGGACAGCAGCAATCAGCCCCAGCATTTT
NA | TRBD2 | TRBJ2-3 | TRBV4-2 | CASSHPVAGVADTQYF | TGTGCCAGCAGCCACCCCGTAGCGGGAGTGGCGGATACGCAGTATTTT
NA | NA | TRBJ2-4 | TRBV12-3/TRBV12-4 | CASSSGVAENIQYF | TGTGCCAGCAGCTCCGGGGTGGCCGAAAACATTCAGTACTTC
NA | NA | TRBJ2-3 | TRBV6-2/TRBV6-3 | CASTAGRAVLDTQYF | TGTGCCAGCACTGCGGGACGAGCTGTTCTGGATACGCAGTATTTT
few | NA | TRBJ2-6 | TRBV7-2 | CASSPGFGANVLTF | TGTGCCAGCAGCCCAGGTTTTGGGGCCAACGTCCTGACTTTC
NA | TRBD2 | TRBJ2-5 | TRBV20-1 | CSAHSGRGGNQETQYF | TGCAGTGCTCATAGCGGGAGGGGAGGAAACCAAGAGACCCAGTACTTC
NA | TRBD2 | TRBJ2-7 | TRBV7-9 | CAGSRGGLYEQYF | TGTGCCGGCAGCCGGGGAGGGCTCTACGAGCAGTACTTC
few | TRBD2 | TRBJ2-7 | TRBV4-1 | CASSQGSSGLYEQYF | TGCGCCAGCAGCCAAGGGTCTAGCGGTCTCTACGAGCAGTACTTC
NA | NA | TRBJ2-7 | TRBV2 | CASSEALQGYEQYF | TGTGCCAGCAGTGAAGCCCTTCAGGGCTACGAGCAGTACTTC